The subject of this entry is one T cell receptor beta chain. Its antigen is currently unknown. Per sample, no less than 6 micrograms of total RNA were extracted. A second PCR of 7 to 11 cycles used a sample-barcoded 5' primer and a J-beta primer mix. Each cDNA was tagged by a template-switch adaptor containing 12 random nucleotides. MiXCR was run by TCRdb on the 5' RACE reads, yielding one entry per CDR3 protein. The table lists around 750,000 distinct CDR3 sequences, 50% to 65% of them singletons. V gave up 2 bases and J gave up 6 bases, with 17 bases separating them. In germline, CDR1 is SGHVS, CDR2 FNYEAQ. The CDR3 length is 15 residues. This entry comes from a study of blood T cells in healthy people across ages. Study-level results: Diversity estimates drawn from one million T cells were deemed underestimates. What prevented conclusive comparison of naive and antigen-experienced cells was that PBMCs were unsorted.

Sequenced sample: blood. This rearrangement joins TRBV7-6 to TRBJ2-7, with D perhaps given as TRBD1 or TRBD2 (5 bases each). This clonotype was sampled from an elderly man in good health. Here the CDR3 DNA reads TGTGCCAGCAGCTTAACGGGGCAGCTTGGCGCCGAGCAGTACTTC. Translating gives CASSLTGQLGAEQYF.